One T cell receptor (beta chain) is described in this entry. The antigen is unknown. The data derive from a study of CD8 T cells in ankylosing spondylitis. Findings and limits, study-wide: Existing reports had already noted some motif variants in reactive arthritis synovial fluid and blood. One TCR beta motif, made up of under ten highly homologous variants, appeared characteristic of ankylosing spondylitis blood.

The CDR3 is 16 residues long. V gave up 5 bases and J gave up 3 bases, with 16 bases separating them. Germline V gene lookup returns CDR1 SGHTA and CDR2 FQGTGA. TCRdb recomputed calls from the 5' RACE reads with MiXCR, one row per CDR3 protein. The sample holds some 300,000 distinct CDR3 sequences, about 20% seen once. This clonotype originated in a female donor with ankylosing spondylitis or in good health (not recorded which). The rearrangement joins TRBV7-3 to TRBJ2-2; TRBD2 is a possible D gene (6 bases). The sample consisted of blood, either unsorted or a sorted T cell fraction (not recorded which). CDR3 region: CASSRHGTRYTGELFF. The CDR3 nucleotides read TGTGCCAGCAGCAGACACGGGACTCGTTACACCGGGGAGCTGTTTTTT.